The 25 T cell receptor beta chains presented below share a single source sample, sequenced in a study of human T cells and chemical hapten exposure (TCRdb year 2021). Receptors were amplified or captured by RACE. Sequencing took place on a NextSeq 500. TCRdb reanalyzed the raw reads on its own, using fastp at Q25 for trimming and MiXCR for clone calling, and kept in-frame beta chains. Each record represents a unique CDR3 protein, reported with the most common genes and DNA among its rows. This sample has 100,000 to 150,000 distinct CDR3 sequences in its table, and 13% of those were observed once. Around 2.8% of the sample is in the top ten clones. Sample time point, as interpreted from the label and publication: pre-sensitization, week 0. The treatment or condition label on this specimen signifies: therapeutic diphenylcyclopropenone sensitization with weekly scalp DPC. This specimen was whole blood, taken in connection with sensitization to the hapten diphenylcyclopropenone (DPC). The receptors originated from a woman younger than 35 with alopecia areata. Some clones in this sample may be carry-over from other donors' samples.

This clonotype was recorded a few times. The chain uses TRBV27 and TRBJ2-3, with a possible D match to TRBD1 (5 bases). Trimming stripped 2 bases from V and 2 bases from J, with 8 bases between. The CDR3 consists of 14 residues. Germline CDR1 reads MNHEY; CDR2 reads SMNVEV (reference sequence). The chain's CDR3 is CASSLEQATDTQYF. The CDR3 bases are TGTGCCAGCAGTTTAGAACAGGCCACAGATACGCAGTATTTT.

The chain has TRBV4-3 and TRBJ2-5, with D possibly TRBD1 on 5 matching bases. V was shortened by 0 bases and J by 4 bases, with 12 bases between the two germline ends. The germline V gene encodes CDR1 LGHNA and CDR2 YSLEER. The CDR3 length is 15 residues. The CDR3 here is CASSQEETVAETQYF. DNA of the CDR3: TGCGCCAGCAGCCAAGAGGAGACAGTTGCAGAGACCCAGTACTTC.

The chain combines TRBV18 with TRBJ1-4; D gene uncertain. This CDR3 spans 15 amino acids. Germline loops: CDR1 KGHSH, CDR2 LQKENI. Trimming removed 5 bases at V and 5 bases at J, with 15 bases between. The CDR3 protein is CASSDSGIRNEKLFF. In nucleotides, the CDR3 is TGTGCCAGCTCAGACTCCGGGATCAGAAATGAAAAACTGTTTTTT.

This chain uses TRBV12-3 or TRBV12-4 with TRBJ2-1, with no clear D. The CDR3 totals 12 residues. Trimming removed 6 bases at V and 4 bases at J, with 7 bases between. CDR3 DNA: TGTGCCAGCAGGCCTCAGTACAATGAGCAGTTCTTC. It encodes CASRPQYNEQFF.

A word on this clonotype: One end of the junction fails to match germline, which may point to a read error. The chain couples TRBV18 to TRBJ1-4; 10 bases map to TRBD1. The germline V gene encodes CDR1 KGHSH and CDR2 LQKENI. The CDR3 loop spans 19 amino acids. The CDR3 protein is CAGSPFPGQGQEANEKLFF. The CDR3 nucleotides read TGTGCCGGCTCACCTTTTCCGGGACAGGGGCAAGAAGCTAATGAAAAACTGTTTTTT.

At least ten counts were recorded for this clonotype. V usage is TRBV5-1 and J usage is TRBJ2-1; the match to TRBD2 covers 11 bases. This CDR3 spans 16 amino acids. V shed 4 bases, J shed 3 bases, and the junction held 6 bases outside the gene matches. CDR1 SGHRS and CDR2 YFSETQ come from the germline V gene. The CDR3 protein is CASSPLAGAHYNEQFF. The CDR3, as DNA: TGCGCCAGCAGCCCACTAGCGGGGGCCCACTACAATGAGCAGTTCTTC.

This clonotype was detected many times. This chain links TRBV3-1 with TRBJ1-1, with TRBD1 identical over 7 bases. The trim removed 3 bases at V and 4 bases at J, leaving 8 bases unmatched. The CDR3 extends over 15 amino acids. Per germline, CDR1 LGHDT and CDR2 YNNKEL (reference sequence). In nucleotides, the CDR3 is TGTGCCAGCAGCCAGATGGCAGGGGGGGGCACTGAAGCTTTCTTT. It is translated as CASSQMAGGGTEAFF. The full variable domain, rest sourced from reference TRBV3-1 and TRBJ1-1, is DTAVSQTPKYLVTQMGNDKSIKCEQNLGHDTMYWYKQDSKKFLKIMFSYNNKELIINETVPNRFSPKSPDKAHLNLHINSLELGDSAVYFCASSQMAGGGTEAFFGQGTRLTVV.

The table lists this clonotype with many counts. The chain links TRBV7-9 to TRBJ1-5; 7 positions match TRBD1. CDR3 length: 15 residues. V lost 4 bases to trimming and J lost 2 bases; unmatched junction nucleotides: 5. Per the germline V gene, CDR1 is SEHNR and CDR2 is FQNEAQ (reference sequence). CDR3 DNA: TGTGCCAGCAGCTCAACCGACAGGGGCAATCAGCCCCAGCATTTT. It is translated as CASSSTDRGNQPQHF.

This clonotype came up a few times. The chain combines TRBV7-9 with TRBJ2-7; D remains ambiguous. Per germline, CDR1 SEHNR and CDR2 FQNEAQ (reference sequence). There are 15 residues in the CDR3. Trimming removed 7 bases at V and 2 bases at J, with 18 bases between. CDR3 DNA: TGTGCCAGCACCCCATCCCGGGTGTTAACCTACGAGCAGTACTTC. Protein sequence: CASTPSRVLTYEQYF.

The CDR3, as DNA: TGTGCCAGCTCGAGATTCGGTAACTATGGCTACACCTTC. Its translation: CASSRFGNYGYTF. This rearrangement joins TRBV27 to TRBJ1-2; D gene ambiguous. CDR3 length: 13 residues. CDR1 and CDR2 from the germline V gene are MNHEY and SMNVEV (reference sequence). Trimming removed 8 bases at V and 1 base at J, with 11 bases between.

The gene calls are TRBV6-6 and TRBJ2-1; TRBD2 matches 7 bases. V lost 0 bases to trimming and J lost 8 bases; unmatched junction nucleotides: 13. Germline V lookup: CDR1 MNHNY, CDR2 SVGAGI (reference sequence). This CDR3 is 17 amino acids long. This CDR3 reads CASSYSYLSGVVDEQFF. CDR3 nucleotide sequence: TGTGCCAGCAGTTACTCCTATCTAAGCGGGGTGGTTGATGAGCAGTTCTTC.

This clonotype was seen a few times. This sequence joins TRBV6-5 and TRBJ2-1; TRBD2 aligns across 9 bases. Germline CDR1 is MNHEY and CDR2 is SVGAGI. J gave up 0 bases and V 8 bases, and 2 bases lay outside the gene matches. The CDR3 loop spans 14 amino acids. The CDR3 region is CASRGGASYNEQFF. The CDR3 DNA reads as TGTGCCAGCCGCGGGGGGGCCTCCTACAATGAGCAGTTCTTC.

The gene calls are TRBV6-2 or TRBV6-3 and TRBJ2-1, with TRBD1 matching 9 bases. Trimming at V came to 8 bases and at J to 1 base, leaving 3 bases not matched to a gene. The germline V gene has CDR1 MNHEY and CDR2 SVGEGT. The CDR3 length is 14 residues. The CDR3 region is CASGGQGSYNEQFF. CDR3 DNA sequence: TGTGCCAGCGGGGGACAGGGATCCTACAATGAGCAGTTCTTC.

The chain carries TRBV7-6 and TRBJ2-2; TRBD1 matches 8 bases. The germline V gene has CDR1 SGHVS and CDR2 FNYEAQ. The CDR3 consists of 16 residues. Trimming at V came to 5 bases and at J to 4 bases, leaving 9 bases not matched to a gene. This CDR3 reads CASSRGQGISTGELFF. The CDR3 DNA follows: TGTGCCAGCAGCCGCGGACAGGGAATAAGCACCGGGGAGCTGTTTTTT.

This clonotype was found many times. The rearrangement links TRBV28 to TRBJ1-6, with TRBD1 matching 8 bases. Trimming took 3 bases from V and 9 from J; bases not matched to a gene: 4. This CDR3 has 14 amino acids. The germline gives CDR1 MDHEN, CDR2 SYDVKM. The CDR3 nucleotides read TGTGCCAGCAGTTTGACAGGGGATAGTTCACCCCTCCACTTT. The encoded protein is CASSLTGDSSPLHF.

V is TRBV29-1 and J is TRBJ2-7; TRBD1 matches at 7 bases. V gave up 6 bases and J gave up 6 bases; unmatched junction bases: 11. The CDR3 has 13 amino acids. Germline values: CDR1 SQVTM, CDR2 ANQGSEA. The CDR3, as DNA: TGCAGCGTAGGTACAGGGGCGTGGGGCGAGCAGTACTTC. This codes for CSVGTGAWGEQYF.

The V call is TRBV5-1, the J call TRBJ2-4; 9 bases agree with TRBD1. The CDR3 extends over 16 amino acids. V shed 0 bases, J shed 6 bases, and the junction held 7 bases outside the gene matches. The V gene's germline CDR1 is SGHRS and CDR2 YFSETQ. CDR3 bases: TGCGCCAGCAGCTTGGAAACAGGGGGCGCCGGAAACATTCAGTACTTC. It translates to CASSLETGGAGNIQYF.

This clonotype was seen many times. The chain's CDR3 is CASSQDQGAMYEQYF. CDR3 DNA: TGCGCCAGCAGCCAAGATCAGGGGGCAATGTACGAGCAGTACTTC. This rearrangement joins TRBV4-3 to TRBJ2-7, with 8 bases fitting TRBD1. Germline V CDR1 and CDR2: LGHNA, YSLEER. With 0 bases clipped from V and 4 bases from J, the junction kept 5 bases outside the gene matches. The CDR3 spans 15 residues.

This clonotype has a count of ten or more. The chain joins TRBV6-2 or TRBV6-3 to TRBJ1-6; 7 bases are shared with TRBD1. V shed 6 bases and J 7 bases; nucleotides not matched to a gene: 6. Per germline, CDR1 MNHEY and CDR2 SVGEGT. This CDR3 is built from 14 residues. The CDR3 sequence is CASRPTGSNSPLHF. Here the CDR3 DNA reads TGTGCCAGCAGGCCGACAGGGTCCAATTCACCCCTCCACTTT.

This sequence joins TRBV13 and TRBJ2-7, with D perhaps being TRBD1 or TRBD2 (5 bases each). Germline V gene data show CDR1 as PRHDT and CDR2 as FYEKMQ (reference sequence). Trimming shortened V by 1 base and J by 5 bases, and 6 bases separated the two germline ends. The length of the CDR3 is 12 residues. For the CDR3, the DNA is TGTGCCAGCAGCTTAGTGGGGGACGAGCAGTACTTC. Its translation is CASSLVGDEQYF.

This clonotype was detected only a few times. V gene TRBV20-1 combines with J gene TRBJ1-4; D unclear. With 3 bases removed from V and 7 bases from J, the gap between germline ends came to 3 bases. Germline V gene data show CDR1 as DFQATT and CDR2 as SNEGSKA (reference sequence). This CDR3 has 10 amino acids. The CDR3 is CSASSEKLFF. The CDR3 nucleotides read TGCAGTGCTAGTAGTGAAAAACTGTTTTTT.

This sequence joins TRBV9 and TRBJ1-2; unclear D gene. There are 13 residues in the CDR3. With 0 bases removed from V and 3 bases from J, the gap between germline ends came to 6 bases. Germline CDR1 and CDR2: SGDLS and YYNGEE. The CDR3 is CASSVDGYYGYTF. The CDR3 DNA follows: TGTGCCAGCAGCGTAGACGGCTACTATGGCTACACCTTC.

The chain employs TRBV20-1 and TRBJ1-3; no clear D gene. The CDR3 consists of 16 residues. Looked up from germline, CDR1 is DFQATT and CDR2 is SNEGSKA (reference sequence). Between the trimmed V and J ends, which lost 2 bases and 0 bases, there was a span of 14 bases. As DNA, the CDR3 is TGCAGTGCTAGAAATCTGGAGGGCCACTCTGGAAACACCATATATTTT. Encoded protein: CSARNLEGHSGNTIYF.

This clonotype was observed many times. V usage is TRBV6-2 or TRBV6-3 and J usage is TRBJ2-7; D call uncertain. The ends were cut back, 7 bases at V and 2 bases at J, with 12 bases in the middle. This CDR3 has 13 residues. Germline V lookup: CDR1 MNHEY, CDR2 SVGEGT. In DNA form, the CDR3 reads TGTGCCAGCACAACGATAAACACCTACGAGCAGTACTTC. Translated: CASTTINTYEQYF.

This clonotype was seen at least ten times. The genes are TRBV5-5 and TRBJ1-5; D not resolved. The V gene's germline CDR1 is SGHKS and CDR2 YYEKEE (reference sequence). CDR3 length: 12 amino acids. V dropped 4 bases and J dropped 7 bases, with 9 bases sitting between them. The CDR3 DNA reads as TGTGCCAGCAGCCTGACGGGGCAGCCCCAGCATTTT. This translates into CASSLTGQPQHF. Combining the CDR3 with reference TRBV5-5 and TRBJ1-5 gives the whole variable domain DAGVTQSPTHLIKTRGQQVTLRCSPISGHKSVSWYQQVLGQGPQFIFQYYEKEERGRGNFPDRFSARQFPNYSSELNVNALLLGDSALYLCASSLTGQPQHFGDGTRLSIL.